The 3 T cell receptor beta chains presented below share a single source sample, sequenced in a study. TCRdb re-called the 5' RACE reads with MiXCR, one entry per CDR3 protein. The sample records roughly 10,000 distinct CDR3 sequences, 27% being singletons. Tregs were sorted as CD4+CD25+CD127-/low cells. What was sequenced was Tregs sorted from a lymph node. Receptor source: a female donor with breast cancer.

This clonotype was counted many times. V is TRBV2 and J is TRBJ1-6; the match to TRBD1 covers 7 bases. CDR1 SNHLY and CDR2 FYNNEI come from the germline V gene. The CDR3 is 14 amino acids. V trimming: 2 bases; J trimming: 9 bases; junction bases outside the gene matches: 4. CDR3 sequence (DNA): TGTGCCAGCAGTGAATGGACAGGACCTTCACCCCTCCACTTT. As protein: CASSEWTGPSPLHF.

The table lists this clonotype with a few counts. A much bigger clone sits one base away, suggesting this may be a read error. The chain recombines TRBV24-1 with TRBJ1-2; no reliable D call. Trimming took off 3 bases at V and 8 bases at J, with 12 bases between the two ends. Germline V gives CDR1 KGHDR, CDR2 SFDVKD. CDR3 size: 13 residues. CDR3 in amino acids: CATSDRAAKGYTF. The CDR3 DNA sequence: TGTGCCACCAGTGATAGGGCAGCGAAGGGCTACACCTTC.

This clonotype ranks as medium-sized. The chain links TRBV9 to TRBJ1-1, with D uncertain. Trimming shortened V by 4 bases and J by 5 bases, and 15 bases separated the two germline ends. This CDR3 has 14 residues. Germline loops: CDR1 SGDLS, CDR2 YYNGEE. DNA of the CDR3: TGTGCCAGCAGCATAAGTTGGGGTGGGACTGAAGCTTTCTTT. Amino acids: CASSISWGGTEAFF.